The following is a T cell receptor beta chain sequence with its context. Its antigen remains unknown. Possible read error: a much larger clone is one base away. The record originates from a study of read filtering for tumor transcriptome and immune sequencing. For the study at large: Under 10 patients were R-ISS I, 16 were R-ISS II, about seven were R-ISS III.

This CDR3 region has 14 residues. V dropped 6 bases and J dropped 1; count of bases not matched to a gene: 6. CDR1 is SQVTM and CDR2 is ANQGSEA in the germline V gene. This library used around 400 ng RNA and molecular barcoded adaptors spanning alpha/delta and beta/gamma chains. Each CDR3 protein is one row after TCRdb ran MiXCR on the reads. The table lists 100,000 to 150,000 distinct CDR3 sequences, about 13% of them singletons, with 8% to 9% in the top ten. Study-wide results and limits: IR-seq and RNA-seq agreed better without single-read clonotypes. This fraction held mixed bone marrow immune cells after CD138-negative sorting.

V gene TRBV29-1 combines with J gene TRBJ2-3, with 8 positions matching TRBD2. Sequencing was performed on a population of CD138-negative cells sorted from bone marrow. The TCR originated in a donor over 35 with multiple myeloma. CDR3 amino acids: CSVLLAERTDTQYF. In DNA, the CDR3 is TGCAGCGTCCTACTAGCGGAGCGCACAGATACGCAGTATTTT.